This T cell receptor (beta chain) was documented in a study of regulatory and conventional T cells in RAG deficiency. Germline CDR1 is SGHRS and CDR2 is YFSETQ. The V segment lost 4 bases and the J segment 6 bases; nucleotides outside the gene matches: 9. CDR3 size: 14 residues. A remark on this clone: The antigen is undetermined.

Assay used: immunoSEQ multiplex PCR; TCRdb lists only in-frame clones, some missing. Of around 37,000 clones detected, over 75% appear once; the ten largest clones hold approximately 14%. Study observations and caveats: Control T-cell subsets had markedly higher Shannon entropy and lower Simpson indices than RAG-deficient patients. In Omenn syndrome, Treg and Tconv repertoires overlapped >85%. Treg unique TCR beta sequences were about 110-fold fewer in Omenn syndrome and CID/AS patients than controls.

The sample was also linked to a second study, of regulatory T cells. In that study: Amplification used 52 TRBV primers and 13 TRBJ primers.

The receptor was isolated from a human donor in good health. The sequenced sample consisted of CD8+ T cells sorted from blood. The chain uses TRBV5-1 and TRBJ1-2; TRBD1 aligns across 7 bases. The CDR3 DNA reads as TGCGCCAGCAGCCGTGGGACAGCTAGTGATGGCTACACCTTC. It specifies CASSRGTASDGYTF.